Listed below are T cell receptor beta chains from one sample, sequenced in a study of graft-versus-host responses after intestinal transplantation. What these receptors recognize is not known. Profiled with immunoSEQ multiplex PCR; TCRdb holds only in-frame clones, not every one. In the table there are around 100,000 clones, more than 80% of which are singletons. This specimen consisted of unstimulated CD4+ T cells sorted from spleen or lymph node cells, obtained before transplant. These receptors were obtained from a human donor who was the organ donor for an intestinal transplant. Both conserved end residues are part of each CDR3. A D gene is named only where the DNA matches it firmly. Expanded clones get a size class; other rows say once, few or many, or leave the size out.

V: TRBV4-3; J: TRBJ2-2; size: NA; D: NA; DNA: TGCGCCAGCAGCCAAGATATGGCCTTCGTCGGGGAGCTGTTTTTT; CDR3: CASSQDMAFVGELFF
V: TRBV12-1; J: TRBJ2-1; size: NA; D: NA; DNA: TGTGCCAGCAGCTTTCGACTCTTTAGGAGCAATGAGCAGTTCTTC; CDR3: CASSFRLFRSNEQFF
V: TRBV6-6; J: TRBJ2-1; size: NA; D: NA; DNA: TGTGCCAGCAGTGACTCCGCCTCGGGACAATTCGATGAGCAGTTCTTC; CDR3: CASSDSASGQFDEQFF
V: TRBV19; J: TRBJ2-1; size: NA; D: TRBD1; DNA: TGTGCCAGTAGCCCGCCGGGACAGGGGATGGGGGAGTTCTTC; CDR3: CASSPPGQGMGEFF
V: TRBV6-6; J: TRBJ2-7; size: NA; D: TRBD2; DNA: TGTGCCAGCAGCCCGGGACTAGCGGGCCAAAAGCAGTACTTC; CDR3: CASSPGLAGQKQYF
V: TRBV19; J: TRBJ1-1; size: once; D: NA; DNA: TGTGCCAGTAGTATGTTGAACACCGAAGCTTTCTTT; CDR3: CASSMLNTEAFF
V: TRBV19; J: TRBJ1-1; size: NA; D: TRBD1; DNA: TGTGCCACTACGGGGACAGTGAACACTGAAGCTTTCTTT; CDR3: CATTGTVNTEAFF
V: TRBV6-5; J: TRBJ2-7; size: NA; D: NA; DNA: TGTGCCAGCAGAGCCGCGGGACAACGTACCTACGAGCAGTACTTC; CDR3: CASRAAGQRTYEQYF
V: TRBV20-1; J: TRBJ1-2; size: NA; D: NA; DNA: TGCAGTGCTGGTATTTATGGCTACACCTTC; CDR3: CSAGIYGYTF
V: TRBV7-2; J: TRBJ1-2; size: NA; D: TRBD1; DNA: TGTGCCAGCAGCTTGGGACAGGCGACTCATGGCTACACCTTC; CDR3: CASSLGQATHGYTF
V: TRBV5-1; J: TRBJ2-3; size: NA; D: TRBD2; DNA: TGCGCCAGCAGCTTCGGACTAGCGGGAGGGTTGACAGATACGCAGTATTTT; CDR3: CASSFGLAGGLTDTQYF
V: TRBV5-4; J: TRBJ2-1; size: once; D: NA; DNA: TGTGCCAGCAGCTTAACCGGTATATCCTACAATGAGCAGTTCTTC; CDR3: CASSLTGISYNEQFF
V: TRBV19; J: TRBJ2-3; size: NA; D: NA; DNA: TGTGCCACAAGGGAGGGGGTAACAGATACGCAGTATTTT; CDR3: CATREGVTDTQYF
V: TRBV6-1; J: TRBJ2-7; size: NA; D: NA; DNA: TGTGCCAGCAGTGAAGGGTACGAGCAGTACTTC; CDR3: CASSEGYEQYF
V: TRBV29-1; J: TRBJ1-2; size: NA; D: NA; DNA: TGCAGCGTTGAAGTCGGCTTTGGGGGAGGGGGGGACACCTTC; CDR3: CSVEVGFGGGGDTF
V: TRBV2; J: TRBJ2-2; size: NA; D: NA; DNA: TGTGCCAGCACAGGACCGACCGGGGAGCTGTTTTTT; CDR3: CASTGPTGELFF
V: TRBV7-2; J: TRBJ1-2; size: NA; D: TRBD1; DNA: TGTGCCAGCAGCCGAACTGGGGACAGACCACCTTACACCTTC; CDR3: CASSRTGDRPPYTF
V: TRBV20-1; J: TRBJ2-1; size: NA; D: NA; DNA: TGCAGTGCTAGAGATCCGCGGGAGCAGTTCTTC; CDR3: CSARDPREQFF
V: TRBV4-3; J: TRBJ2-1; size: NA; D: NA; DNA: TGCGCCAGCAGTCTAAAACAGGGCACTGAGCAGTTCTTC; CDR3: CASSLKQGTEQFF
V: TRBV4-1; J: TRBJ1-2; size: once; D: TRBD1; DNA: TGCGCCAGCAGCCAAGGTCTTGCGGGACAGCTCTATGGCTACACCTTC; CDR3: CASSQGLAGQLYGYTF
V: TRBV10-2; J: TRBJ2-1; size: NA; D: NA; DNA: TGCGCCAGCGGCTCAAGCTCCTACAATGAGCAGTTCTTC; CDR3: CASGSSSYNEQFF
V: TRBV5-4; J: TRBJ2-1; size: NA; D: TRBD2; DNA: TGTGCCAGCAGCGTACTAGCGGACAATGAGCAGTTCTTC; CDR3: CASSVLADNEQFF
V: TRBV2; J: TRBJ1-5; size: NA; D: NA; DNA: TGTGCCAGCAGAGCCGACAGGAATCAGCCCCAGCATTTT; CDR3: CASRADRNQPQHF
V: TRBV4-2; J: TRBJ2-1; size: NA; D: NA; DNA: TGTGCCAGCAGCCGGGTACTAGGTGATGAGCAGTTCTTC; CDR3: CASSRVLGDEQFF
V: TRBV28; J: TRBJ2-7; size: NA; D: TRBD2; DNA: TGTGCCAGCAGTACTAGCGGGCGCACCTACGAGCAGTACTTC; CDR3: CASSTSGRTYEQYF
V: TRBV19; J: TRBJ2-1; size: NA; D: TRBD2; DNA: TGTGCCAGTAGTATAGGACTAGCGGGAGGGGGTGAGCAGTTCTTC; CDR3: CASSIGLAGGGEQFF
V: TRBV25-1; J: TRBJ2-3; size: NA; D: NA; DNA: TGTGCCAGCAGCCCGACAAATTCCGATACGCAGTATTTT; CDR3: CASSPTNSDTQYF
V: TRBV7-8; J: TRBJ2-1; size: NA; D: NA; DNA: TGTGCCAGCAGCGCCCGACGGGTTTCTCACAATGAGCAGTTCTTC; CDR3: CASSARRVSHNEQFF
V: TRBV19; J: TRBJ2-3; size: NA; D: TRBD2; DNA: TGTGCCAGTAGTATGGGGCCGGGGAGCGGGAGGGATACGCAGTATTTT; CDR3: CASSMGPGSGRDTQYF
V: TRBV9; J: TRBJ2-5; size: NA; D: TRBD2; DNA: TGTGCCAGCAGCCAGGGGACTAGCGGACAAGAGACCCAGTACTTC; CDR3: CASSQGTSGQETQYF
V: TRBV5-1; J: TRBJ1-2; size: NA; D: NA; DNA: TGCGCCAGCAGCCAGGCAGGGGATGGCTACACCTTC; CDR3: CASSQAGDGYTF
V: TRBV6-6; J: TRBJ2-1; size: once; D: NA; DNA: TGTGCCAGCAGTTACACCGCGGGACCCAATGAGCAGTTCTTC; CDR3: CASSYTAGPNEQFF
V: TRBV19; J: TRBJ1-2; size: NA; D: NA; DNA: TGTGCCAGTAGTATCGACGTACTCGGTGGCTACACCTTC; CDR3: CASSIDVLGGYTF
V: TRBV4-1; J: TRBJ1-2; size: NA; D: NA; DNA: TGCGCCAGCAGCCAAGCATCAACCCTCGGGGGCTACACCTTC; CDR3: CASSQASTLGGYTF
V: TRBV11-2; J: TRBJ2-2; size: NA; D: TRBD2; DNA: TGTGCCAGCATTAAGGGACTAGCGGGAGTCCTAAACACCGGGGAGCTGTTTTTT; CDR3: CASIKGLAGVLNTGELFF
V: TRBV11-3; J: TRBJ2-5; size: NA; D: TRBD1; DNA: TGTGCCAGCAGCTTAGGAGTTAGTGGGGGACAGCAAGAGACCCAGTACTTC; CDR3: CASSLGVSGGQQETQYF
V: TRBV2; J: TRBJ2-5; size: NA; D: NA; DNA: TGTGCCAGCAGCGAGGGACCGGAGACCCAGTACTTC; CDR3: CASSEGPETQYF
V: TRBV5-5; J: TRBJ1-3; size: NA; D: TRBD1; DNA: TGTGCCAGCAGCTGGAGGACAGGAGGAAACACCATATATTTT; CDR3: CASSWRTGGNTIYF
V: TRBV27; J: TRBJ1-2; size: NA; D: NA; DNA: TGTGCCAGCAGTTTAACGTCAGCCTCTGGCTACACCTTC; CDR3: CASSLTSASGYTF
V: TRBV28; J: TRBJ1-5; size: NA; D: NA; DNA: TGTGCCAGCAGCCCTCCCGGGACGGACAGCAATCAGCCCCAGCATTTT; CDR3: CASSPPGTDSNQPQHF
V: TRBV19; J: TRBJ1-5; size: NA; D: NA; DNA: TGTGCCAGTAGTATAGGGAACAGGGAGAATCAGCCCCAGCATTTT; CDR3: CASSIGNRENQPQHF
V: TRBV2; J: TRBJ1-5; size: NA; D: NA; DNA: TGTGCCAGCACCCAAAGGGTTGAGCAGCCCCAGCATTTT; CDR3: CASTQRVEQPQHF
V: TRBV4-3; J: TRBJ2-7; size: NA; D: NA; DNA: TGCGCCAGCAGCCAAGACTTGGCTAGCGTAACCTACGAGCAGTACTTC; CDR3: CASSQDLASVTYEQYF